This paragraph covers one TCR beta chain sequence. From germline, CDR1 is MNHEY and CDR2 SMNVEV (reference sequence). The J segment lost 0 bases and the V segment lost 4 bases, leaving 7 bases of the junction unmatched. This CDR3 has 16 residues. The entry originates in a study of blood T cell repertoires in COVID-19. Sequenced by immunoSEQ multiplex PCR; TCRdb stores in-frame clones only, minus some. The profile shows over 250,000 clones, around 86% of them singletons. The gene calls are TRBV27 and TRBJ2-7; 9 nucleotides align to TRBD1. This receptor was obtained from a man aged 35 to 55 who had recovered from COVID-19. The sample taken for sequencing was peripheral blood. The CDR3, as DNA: TGTGCCAGCAGTTCCCACAGGGGGCAGGACTCCTACGAGCAGTACTTC. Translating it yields CASSSHRGQDSYEQYF.